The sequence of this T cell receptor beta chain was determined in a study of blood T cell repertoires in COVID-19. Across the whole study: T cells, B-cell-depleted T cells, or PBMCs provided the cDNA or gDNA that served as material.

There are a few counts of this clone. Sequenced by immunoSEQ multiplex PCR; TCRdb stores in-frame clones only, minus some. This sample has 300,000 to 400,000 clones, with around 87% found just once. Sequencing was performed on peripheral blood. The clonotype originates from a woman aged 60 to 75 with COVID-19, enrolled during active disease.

The CDR3 nucleotides read TGTGCCAGCAGTTACGGCTCCACGAACACTGAAGCTTTCTTT. It is translated as CASSYGSTNTEAFF. This sequence joins TRBV6-5 and TRBJ1-1; D uncertain. Between the trimmed V and J ends, which lost 2 bases and 1 base, there was a span of 8 bases. This CDR3 has 14 residues. CDR1 is MNHEY, CDR2 SVGAGI, per germline.